These T cell receptor beta chains were read from a single sample in a study of T cells in localized non-small cell lung cancer. Measured with immunoSEQ multiplex PCR; TCRdb has only the in-frame clones, and not every one. The sample records 1,200 or so clones, over 25% being singletons. Sequences were derived from normal lung tissue next to the tumor, sampled before any cancer treatment. These receptors all stem from a male donor at least 60 years old with stage I squamous cell lung carcinoma. Both conserved end residues are part of each CDR3. The order of the fields is V gene, D gene, clone size, J gene, CDR3 DNA, CDR3 protein. The D gene is left open where the match is weak. For some rows the clone size is stated as once, few or many, or as a class when expanded; others skip it.

TRBV18,.,.,TRBJ1-6,TGTGCCAGCTCACCACAAGGGAGTGGAAATAATTCACCCTTCCACTTT,CASSPQGSGNNSPFHF
TRBV29-1,.,.,TRBJ1-2,TGCAGCGTTTCCCGGGCAGGCCAAGCTAACTATGGCTACACCTTC,CSVSRAGQANYGYTF
TRBV11-3,TRBD1,few,TRBJ1-2,TGTGCCAGCAGCCGGGACAGGGGGCAGGTTGTCTATGGCTACACCTTC,CASSRDRGQVVYGYTF
TRBV25-1,.,once,TRBJ1-4,TGTGCCAGCAGTGGATCTGGGGGGGTTGAAAAACTGTTTTTT,CASSGSGGVEKLFF
TRBV11-3,.,medium-sized,TRBJ2-3,TGTGCCAGCAGCTTAATGACTAGCACAGATACGCAGTATTTT,CASSLMTSTDTQYF
TRBV1,.,few,TRBJ1-5,TGCGCCAGCAGCCAAGATTCAAATAGCAATCAGCCCCAGCATTTT,CASSQDSNSNQPQHF
TRBV9,.,.,TRBJ2-1,TGTGCCAGCAGCGTAGGGGACAATGAGCAGTTCTTC,CASSVGDNEQFF
TRBV28,TRBD2,few,TRBJ2-7,TGTGCCAGCAGTTCCGGGGGGGCCGGGGTGCCCTACGAGCAGTACTTC,CASSSGGAGVPYEQYF
TRBV14,.,.,TRBJ1-1,TGTGCCAGCAGCCAAGACAAAGGGGGATACTCGAACACTGAAGCTTTCTTT,CASSQDKGGYSNTEAFF
TRBV18,.,.,TRBJ1-2,TGTGCCAGCTCACCACCGGGCGGAAGCAGCACCTTC,CASSPPGGSSTF
TRBV5-1,.,.,TRBJ1-1,TGCGCCAGCAGCATAGACCGTGCGAACACTGAAGCTTTCTTT,CASSIDRANTEAFF
TRBV19,TRBD1,few,TRBJ2-5,TGTGCCAGTAGTATAGGCAGGGGGCAGGGAGAGACCCAGTACTTC,CASSIGRGQGETQYF
TRBV18,.,.,TRBJ2-5,TGTGCCAGCTCCCCCGGACAGCCCCCAGAGACCCAGTACTTC,CASSPGQPPETQYF
TRBV10-1,.,.,TRBJ2-1,TGCGCCAGCAGTGGGACAGCTAATGAGCAGTTCTTC,CASSGTANEQFF
TRBV11-3,.,few,TRBJ1-1,TGTGCCAGCAGCTTGTCCCTCCCAACAAGCCTCGCTGAAGCTTTCTTT,CASSLSLPTSLAEAFF
TRBV18,.,.,TRBJ1-4,TGTGCCAGCTCACCAGGGACGGGGAATGAAAAACTGTTTTTT,CASSPGTGNEKLFF
TRBV23-1,.,.,TRBJ2-7,TGCGCCAGCAGCTGGGACAAAACCTACGAGCAGTACTTC,CASSWDKTYEQYF
TRBV11-3,TRBD1,.,TRBJ1-1,TGTGCCAGCAGCCCGGGACAGGGGGCGACGGGGACTGAAGCTTTCTTT,CASSPGQGATGTEAFF
TRBV11-3,TRBD2,medium-sized,TRBJ2-3,TGTGCCAGCAGCTCGGGACTAGCGGGGGGTTCCACAGATACGCAGTATTTT,CASSSGLAGGSTDTQYF
TRBV9,TRBD2,medium-sized,TRBJ2-3,TGTGCCAGCAGCTTTACCGGGACTAGCGGGGGAGGCGATACGCAGTATTTT,CASSFTGTSGGGDTQYF
TRBV19,TRBD1,.,TRBJ1-4,TGTGCCAGTAGTGGAACCGGGACAGGGGATGAAAAACTGTTTTTT,CASSGTGTGDEKLFF
TRBV6-8,.,.,TRBJ2-7,TGTGCCAGCAGTCCTCGGGCTACTAGCGAGCAGTACTTC,CASSPRATSEQYF
TRBV19,TRBD1,.,TRBJ1-2,TGTGCCAGTAGATGGGGACAGGAAGGTAGTGGCTACACCTTC,CASRWGQEGSGYTF
TRBV6-1,TRBD1,.,TRBJ2-3,TGTGCCAGCAGTGAAGGATGGAGACAGGGGGCATCAGATACGCAGTATTTT,CASSEGWRQGASDTQYF
TRBV19,.,.,TRBJ1-1,TGTGCCAGTAGTCTCAGGAACACTGAAGCTTTCTTT,CASSLRNTEAFF
TRBV11-3,TRBD2,.,TRBJ2-1,TGTGCCAGCAGCTTATCTAGCGGAGGGTTCAATGAGCAGTTCTTC,CASSLSSGGFNEQFF
TRBV6-8,TRBD1,few,TRBJ1-1,TGTGCCAGCAACCTCCTACAGGGGTTCGACACTGAAGCTTTCTTT,CASNLLQGFDTEAFF
TRBV30,.,.,TRBJ1-6,TGTGCTTCGGAAGGGTCCTATAATTCACCCCTCCACTTT,CASEGSYNSPLHF
TRBV4-1,.,few,TRBJ2-1,TGCGCCAGCAGCCAGGAAGCTACCTCCTACAATGAGCAGTTCTTC,CASSQEATSYNEQFF
TRBV18,.,.,TRBJ2-3,TGTGCCAGCTCACCGGATGGAGGGATTACGCAGTATTTT,CASSPDGGITQYF
TRBV14,.,.,TRBJ1-1,TGTGCCAGCAGCCAAGATGGCTGGGTGACTGAAGCTTTCTTT,CASSQDGWVTEAFF
TRBV4-1,.,medium-sized,TRBJ2-2,TGCGCCAGCAGCCAAGAACCACCCTCGAACACCGGGGAGCTGTTTTTT,CASSQEPPSNTGELFF
TRBV6-8,TRBD2,few,TRBJ2-7,TGTGCCAGCAGTTGGACACTAGCGGGAGAAACCTACGAGCAGTACTTC,CASSWTLAGETYEQYF
TRBV5-1,TRBD1,.,TRBJ2-7,TGCGCCAGCAGCTTGGGGGGACAGACCAACTACGAGCAGTACTTC,CASSLGGQTNYEQYF
TRBV30,TRBD2,few,TRBJ2-2,TGTGCCTGGAGTGTAGGGGTAGTTCTAGCGGGGGGCGCGAACACCGGGGAGCTGTTTTTT,CAWSVGVVLAGGANTGELFF
TRBV6-8,.,few,TRBJ1-6,TGTGCCAGCAGTCGACAGTCCAAAGGCTATAATTCACCCCTCCACTTT,CASSRQSKGYNSPLHF
TRBV29-1,.,.,TRBJ1-2,TGCAGCGTTGGTCAGGGAAACTATGGCTACACCTTC,CSVGQGNYGYTF
TRBV19,.,.,TRBJ1-2,TGTGCCAGTAGCACCGGGACACCAGATGGCTACACCTTC,CASSTGTPDGYTF
TRBV11-3,TRBD2,.,TRBJ2-1,TGTGCCAGCAGCCCCACCCGGGGGCGGGGGGTTCCTGAGCAGTTCTTC,CASSPTRGRGVPEQFF
TRBV11-3,.,.,TRBJ1-1,TGTGCCAGCAGCTTAGTAGAAAGGGTCACTGAAGCTTTCTTT,CASSLVERVTEAFF